This TCR beta chain was documented in a study of shared clonotypes between healthy human individuals (TCRdb year 2020). For context, the study as a whole: The cohort comprised a couple of women and three men aged 18 to 49 years. For each donor, CD4 naive and CD4 memory were each given three plates, CD8 naive was given two plates, and CD8 memory was given one plate. Different laboratories and diverse techniques were used to prepare libraries and sequence TCR repertoires, to increase sequencing depth and limit assay-specific biases. Per donor, leukapheresis produced somewhere between about 0.85 and 8.9 billion PBMCs. To estimate repertoire size and how much clonotypes are shared between individuals, the study performed deep sequencing of blood TCR repertoires from a few healthy adults. What the work shows at the level of the full study, not this receptor alone: Compared with non-shared clonotypes, the clonotypes found in all four sorted-subset donors had higher generation probabilities. About 5% of naive CD4, roughly 3.6% of naive CD8, approximately 2.2% of memory CD4, and more than 0.35% of memory CD8 clonotypes were shared across several donors. Estimated clonotype richness was generally larger for naive than for memory subsets. Pairwise subsampling indicated that sequencing depth was expected to affect the degree of clonotype sharing among donors. Incomplete sequencing was indicated by rarefaction of sorted-subset datasets, despite the large sequencing depth. Because the study included only a small number of donors, the genetic and exposure-history diversity represented was limited. Only blood was sampled, and tissue TCR repertoires likely differ from those in blood.

TCR CDR3 regions were amplified from genomic DNA by multiplex PCR using the deep immunoSEQ assay. For each cell subset, the extracted genomic DNA was distributed evenly across all wells of several immunoSEQ 96-well plates, and each plate served as one replicate. For sorted subsets, around 200 ng genomic DNA, equal to 30,000 to 35,000 T cell genomes, was loaded into each replicate PCR. The purified libraries were quantified using a Qubit 3.0 fluorometer, sized with a Bioanalyzer 2100, and then quantified again using the KAPA Library Quantification kit. Each immunoSEQ 96-well plate was sequenced on its own single-read 150-cycle Illumina NextSeq 550 flow cell. As for the original processing: Because only junctional sequences without quality scores were contained in the immunoSEQ output, filtering matching that applied to full-length reads could not be performed. Sequences were annotated with PyIR, a Python wrapper for IgBLAST v1.9, using IMGT germline references to assign V/J genes and CDR3. Reads were filtered out if the reads had weak V/J assignments (E-value above 1e-6), no CDR3, stop codons, out-of-frame junctions, or ambiguous translated residues. V3J clonotypes were defined by identical inferred V gene, J gene, and CDR3 amino acid sequence. Percentage overlap between repertoires was calculated by dividing the number of shared unique clonotypes by the size of the smaller repertoire. Repertoire richness was assessed with RTK rarefaction, the Chao1 estimator, and Recon v2.1 estimates of unobserved clonotypes. Generation probabilities for all TCRbeta clonotypes obtained by the gDNA method from a handful of donors were computed using OLGA. TCRdb carries this immuneACCESS record with in-frame sequences only. Its versions omit some clonotypes, under half of them owing to an unresolved V gene in the studies checked, with the rest unexplained. V and J calls and clone size come straight from that table; D and trimming were deduced from the DNA. The sample table lists roughly 1 million clones, about four fifths of them with a count of one. Approximately 0.5% of the sample comes from the top ten.

On this clone: Its antigen has not been determined. No base quality information exists; no much larger clone differs at one position.

The CDR3 contains 16 residues, cysteine and phenylalanine counted. Just CDR3 DNA is preserved here, 48 bases in frame from base 1. Via the germline V gene, CDR1 is SGHTS and CDR2 YDEGEE. V drops 0 bases and J drops 4 bases, leaving 14 bases in between. Healthy HIV-negative adults with no recently reported acute infections or vaccinations were included as donors. Every donor was a Caucasian adult residing in Nashville, Tennessee, USA. Magnetic negative selection was used to enrich CD4+ T cells, after which naive cells were positively selected on CD45RA and the negative fraction became the memory subset. Blood was obtained by leukapheresis, after which PBMCs were separated by Ficoll-Histopaque density gradient centrifugation and cryopreserved in liquid nitrogen vapor phase. Purity and quantity of every magnetically sorted T cell population were checked by analytical flow cytometry. From each sorted fraction, genomic DNA was isolated and quantified by UV absorbance on a Nanodrop 2000c.

The sequence is built from TRBV5-8 and TRBJ1-5, with no D gene named confidently. The sequence came from a man in his late teens or twenties in good health. Some clones in this sample may be carry-over from other donors' samples. The sequencing input was memory CD4+ T cells from PBMCs. The cell subset or site label, as the study defines it: CD45RA-negative fraction. This receptor has the CDR3 CASSLGRGRGNQPQHF. The nucleotide sequence is TGTGCCAGCAGCTTGGGTCGCGGCAGAGGAAATCAGCCCCAGCATTTT.